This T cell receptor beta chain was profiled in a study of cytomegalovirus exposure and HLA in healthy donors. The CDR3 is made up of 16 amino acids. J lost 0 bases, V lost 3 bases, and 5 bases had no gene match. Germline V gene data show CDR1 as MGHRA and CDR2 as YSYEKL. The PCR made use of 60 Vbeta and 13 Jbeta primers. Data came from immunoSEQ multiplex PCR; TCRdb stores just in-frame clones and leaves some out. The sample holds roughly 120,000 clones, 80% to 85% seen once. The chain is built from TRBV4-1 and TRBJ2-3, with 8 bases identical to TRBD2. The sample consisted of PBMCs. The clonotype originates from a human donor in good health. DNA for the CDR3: TGCGCCAGCAGCCAGAGCGGGGGCCTCAGCACAGATACGCAGTATTTT. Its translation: CASSQSGGLSTDTQYF.